One sample yielded the 18 T cell receptor beta chains listed below, sequenced in a study of blood T cell repertoires in COVID-19. Only in-frame clones appear in the TCRdb table, and some are missing; sequencing was by immunoSEQ multiplex PCR. The sample has fewer than 350,000 clones, around 90% seen once. Sequenced: PBMCs or T cells enriched from blood (not recorded which). The receptor set was obtained from a woman aged 18-35 years with acute COVID-19.

J is TRBJ2-7 and V is TRBV21-1; the table's D gene call, TRBD2, was not cross checked with the DNA. TRBV21-1 corresponds to a pseudogene. The CDR3 spans 14 residues. The CDR3 loop is CASSPFASVYEQYF. CDR3 bases: TGTGCCAGCAGCCCCTTCGCCAGCGTCTACGAGCAGTACTTC.

The CDR3 reads CASRRTGQGKQYF. The CDR3 region has the DNA TGTGCCAGCAGAAGGACGGGACAGGGAAAGCAGTACTTC. The chain uses TRBV28 and TRBJ2-7; 9 nucleotides line up with TRBD1. Germline loops: CDR1 MDHEN, CDR2 SYDVKM. The CDR3 is 13 residues long. V trimming: 6 bases; J trimming: 8 bases; junction bases outside the gene matches: 8.

This chain uses TRBV5-1 with TRBJ1-1, with 9 bases aligning to TRBD1. Germline CDR1 reads SGHRS; CDR2 reads YFSETQ. This CDR3 region has 14 residues. V trimming: 5 bases; J trimming: 6 bases; junction bases outside the gene matches: 8. The DNA for the CDR3 is TGCGCCAGCAGGGGACAGGGCTTGAGCGCTGAAGCTTTCTTT. It translates to CASRGQGLSAEAFF.

J is TRBJ2-7 and V is TRBV19, with D possibly matching TRBD1 (6 bases). Trimming took 4 bases from V and 5 from J, leaving 24 bases between them. The CDR3 extends over 17 amino acids. CDR1 is LNHDA, CDR2 SQIVND, per germline (reference sequence). CDR3 nucleotides: TGTGCCAGTAGTAGTGACCTTGTCGCCGGGACATCGGACGAGCAGTACTTC. It yields the protein CASSSDLVAGTSDEQYF.

This chain connects TRBV7-2 to TRBJ2-7; D is possibly TRBD1 (6 bases). Per the germline V gene, CDR1 is SGHTA and CDR2 is FQGNSA. This CDR3 comprises 15 residues. V lost 2 bases and J lost 2, with 13 bases in between. The CDR3: CASSLFLGAPYEQYF. CDR3 sequence (DNA): TGTGCCAGCAGCTTATTTTTGGGGGCGCCCTACGAGCAGTACTTC. Full variable domain (missing parts from reference TRBV7-2 and TRBJ2-7): GAGVSQSPSNKVTEKGKDVELRCDPISGHTALYWYRQSLGQGLEFLIYFQGNSAPDKSGLPSDRFSAERTGGSVSTLTIQRTQQEDSAVYLCASSLFLGAPYEQYFGPGTRLTVT.

The chain uses TRBV19 and TRBJ2-7, with D possibly matching TRBD2 (5 bases). The V gene's germline CDR1 is LNHDA and CDR2 SQIVND (reference sequence). The V end lost 5 bases, the J end lost 3 bases, and 14 bases lay between the germline ends. This CDR3 spans 14 amino acids. The CDR3 sequence is CASSADWRGYEQYF. The CDR3 nucleotides are TGTGCCAGTAGTGCGGACTGGCGTGGCTACGAGCAGTACTTC. The variable domain in full, completed from reference TRBV19 and TRBJ2-7, reads DGGITQSPKYLFRKEGQNVTLSCEQNLNHDAMYWYRQDPGQGLRLIYYSQIVNDFQKGDIAEGYSVSREKKESFPLTVTSAQKNPTAFYLCASSADWRGYEQYFGPGTRLTVT.

The V gene is TRBV19, the J gene TRBJ1-5; TRBD1 might be the D (5 bases). This CDR3 is 13 amino acids long. The V and J ends lost 5 bases and 4 bases respectively, with 9 bases between them. Germline CDR1 is LNHDA and CDR2 is SQIVND (reference sequence). The CDR3 DNA is TGTGCCAGTAGTGCCCACAGGAATCAGCCCCAGCATTTT. It is translated as CASSAHRNQPQHF.

A single count supports this clone. The chain is built from TRBV11-2 and TRBJ1-4, with D tentatively TRBD1 (5 bases). The length of the CDR3 is 15 residues. V was cut by 5 bases and J by 10 bases, with 20 bases left in between. Germline assignment: CDR1 SGHAT and CDR2 FQNNGV. The CDR3 protein is CASSARPAYGGKLFF. The CDR3 DNA reads TGTGCCAGCAGCGCGAGGCCAGCGTACGGGGGAAAACTGTTTTTT.

The chain is built from TRBV7-3 and TRBJ1-6; TRBD1 matches at 7 bases. The CDR3 consists of 15 residues. V lost 5 bases and J lost 8; bases outside the gene matches: 9. CDR1 SGHTA and CDR2 FQGTGA come from the germline V gene. The CDR3 nucleotides read TGTGCCAGCAGCCTAGACAGGGCAGGAGATTCACCCCTCCACTTT. Translation: CASSLDRAGDSPLHF.

The genes are TRBV18 and TRBJ1-6, with 7 positions matching TRBD1. The J segment lost 7 bases and the V segment lost 6 bases, leaving 6 bases of the junction unmatched. Germline assignment: CDR1 KGHSH and CDR2 LQKENI. The CDR3 totals 14 residues. The CDR3: CASSKDRANSPLHF. CDR3 in DNA: TGTGCCAGCTCGAAAGACAGGGCGAATTCACCCCTCCACTTT.

This clone occurred once. The V call is TRBV5-8, the J call TRBJ1-1, with D possibly TRBD1 on 6 matching bases. This CDR3 region has 13 residues. V lost 6 bases and J lost 1, with 10 bases in between. Germline lookup yields CDR1 SGHTS and CDR2 YDEGEE. The CDR3, as DNA: TGTGCCAGCACCCGGACAGCGAACACTGAAGCTTTCTTT. This gives the protein CASTRTANTEAFF. The full variable domain, completed using reference TRBV5-8 and TRBJ1-1, is EAGVTQSPTHLIKTRGQQATLRCSPISGHTSVYWYQQALGLGLQFLLWYDEGEERNRGNFPPRFSGRQFPNYSSELNVNALELEDSALYLCASTRTANTEAFFGQGTRLTVV.

The chain uses TRBV5-6 and TRBJ1-5, with unresolved D. V lost 3 bases, J lost 4 bases, and 5 bases lay in between. Germline CDR1 and CDR2: SGHDT and YYEEEE. This CDR3 region has 12 residues. CDR3 sequence: CASSSHNQPQHF. The CDR3 DNA reads TGTGCCAGCAGCTCACATAATCAGCCCCAGCATTTT.

The chain combines TRBV27 with TRBJ1-4; D not resolved. V dropped 4 bases and J dropped 2 bases, with 8 bases sitting between them. The CDR3 is made up of 14 amino acids. Germline V CDR1 and CDR2: MNHEY, SMNVEV (reference sequence). In DNA, the CDR3 is TGTGCCAGCAGTTCCGGAGTGACTAATGAAAAACTGTTTTTT. It yields the protein CASSSGVTNEKLFF.

The rearrangement links TRBV20-1 to TRBJ2-2; 10 bases fit TRBD2. Germline trimming cut 3 bases from V and 2 bases from J; bases unmatched to any gene: 6. Germline loops: CDR1 DFQATT, CDR2 SNEGSKA (reference sequence). The CDR3 sequence is 16 residues long. The CDR3 DNA is TGCAGTGCTAGTCAGGGACTAGCGCTTAACACCGGGGAGCTGTTTTTT. As protein: CSASQGLALNTGELFF.

The chain couples TRBV6-5 to TRBJ2-1, with 8 positions matching TRBD2. With 2 bases clipped from V and 9 bases from J, the junction kept 9 bases outside the gene matches. This CDR3 contains 15 residues. Germline CDR1 and CDR2: MNHEY and SVGAGI. This CDR3 is CASSYDTGGPGEQFF. In DNA, the CDR3 is TGTGCCAGCAGTTACGACACGGGAGGGCCGGGTGAGCAGTTCTTC.

This rearrangement joins TRBV4-1 to TRBJ1-6; TRBD1 matches at 7 bases. CDR3 size: 14 residues. The V gene end was trimmed by 3 bases and the J gene end by 8 bases; junction bases not matched to a gene: 4. Germline CDR1 and CDR2: MGHRA and YSYEKL. The CDR3: CASSQDRRDSPLHF. Written as DNA, the CDR3 is TGCGCCAGCAGCCAGGACAGGAGGGATTCACCCCTCCACTTT.

The chain joins TRBV19 to TRBJ2-5; the D gene is possibly TRBD2 (6 bases). The CDR3 runs to 12 residues. Trimming removed 6 bases at V and 3 bases at J, with 8 bases between. CDR1 and CDR2 (germline): LNHDA, SQIVND (reference sequence). CDR3 nucleotide sequence: TGTGCCAGTAGACGGGGGAAAGAGACCCAGTACTTC. As protein: CASRRGKETQYF.

This clone showed up just once. This chain connects TRBV5-1 to TRBJ2-1, with TRBD2 matching 8 bases. Germline CDR1 is SGHRS and CDR2 is YFSETQ. CDR3 length equals 13 residues. V was pared by 6 bases and J by 3 bases, with 2 bases of the junction left unmatched. The CDR3 DNA reads TGCGCCAGCACCACTAGCGGCTACAATGAGCAGTTCTTC. Translating gives CASTTSGYNEQFF.